This T cell receptor (beta chain) was documented in a study of cytomegalovirus exposure and HLA in healthy donors. Study results and caveats: Earlier findings revealed that most TCR beta V segments proved productive either about 90% or about 30% of the time. Common viral pathogens (according to a later analysis) appeared linked to several of the most significant clusters. Within a later analysis, the majority of CMV-associated TCR beta chains appeared HLA-restricted.

A remark on this clone: What it binds is not known.

PCR was performed using 60 Vbeta and 13 Jbeta primers. TCRdb's copy holds only in-frame clones and misses some; the assay was immunoSEQ multiplex PCR. This repertoire shows around 99,000 clones, around 73% found once; its top ten account for around 7.8%. Trimming left V 3 bases short and J 2 bases short, with 14 bases between. Per the germline V gene, CDR1 is SGHRS and CDR2 is YFSETQ. The CDR3 loop spans 15 amino acids. The receptor's source is a man aged 25-40 years in good health and CMV-seronegative. J is TRBJ1-2 and V is TRBV5-1, with D possibly being TRBD1 (5 bases). The sequenced material came from PBMCs. The CDR3 coding sequence is TGCGCCAGCAGCTCCGCCTCGGGGGTAAACTATGGCTACACCTTC. Its translation: CASSSASGVNYGYTF.